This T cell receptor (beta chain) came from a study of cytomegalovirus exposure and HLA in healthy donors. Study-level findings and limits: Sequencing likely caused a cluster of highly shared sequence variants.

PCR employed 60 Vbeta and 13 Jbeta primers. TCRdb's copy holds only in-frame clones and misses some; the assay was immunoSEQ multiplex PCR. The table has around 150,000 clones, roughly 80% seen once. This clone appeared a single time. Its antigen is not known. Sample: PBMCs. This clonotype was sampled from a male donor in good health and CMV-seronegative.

This CDR3 reads CASTTRQGNQPQHF. The CDR3 nucleotides are TGTGCCAGTACGACCAGGCAGGGCAATCAGCCCCAGCATTTT. The genes are TRBV6-5 and TRBJ1-5; D unresolved. Germline assignment: CDR1 MNHEY and CDR2 SVGAGI. Trimming took off 9 bases at V and 2 bases at J, with 14 bases between the two ends. The CDR3 loop spans 14 amino acids.